This T cell receptor beta chain comes out of a study of T-cell reconstitution after alpha-beta-depleted transplantation in children. Study results and caveats: The main origin of T-cell counts and diversity one year after transplant was newly produced T cells.

This clonotype was counted many times. What it binds is not known. Trimming took off 0 bases at V and 4 bases at J, with 4 bases between the two ends. The CDR3 loop spans 11 amino acids. Germline-derived CDR1 and CDR2 are DFQATT and SNEGSKA (reference sequence). Preparation of the TCRbeta library involved a method that used unique molecular identifiers. TCRdb fed the PCR reads into MiXCR, producing one record per CDR3 protein. The table records 25,000 to 30,000 distinct CDR3 sequences, roughly a sixth of them present only once. Sequenced here: PBMCs, mostly from graft donor cells, sampled 60 days after TCRalphabeta/CD19-depleted stem cell transplant. The TCR sequence derives from a male patient under 10 years old who had a stem cell transplant for acute lymphoblastic leukemia, so the T cells may come from the graft donor. V usage is TRBV20-1 and J usage is TRBJ2-7, with no clear D. The CDR3: CSAREVYEQYF. The CDR3 region has the DNA TGCAGTGCTAGAGAGGTGTACGAGCAGTACTTC.